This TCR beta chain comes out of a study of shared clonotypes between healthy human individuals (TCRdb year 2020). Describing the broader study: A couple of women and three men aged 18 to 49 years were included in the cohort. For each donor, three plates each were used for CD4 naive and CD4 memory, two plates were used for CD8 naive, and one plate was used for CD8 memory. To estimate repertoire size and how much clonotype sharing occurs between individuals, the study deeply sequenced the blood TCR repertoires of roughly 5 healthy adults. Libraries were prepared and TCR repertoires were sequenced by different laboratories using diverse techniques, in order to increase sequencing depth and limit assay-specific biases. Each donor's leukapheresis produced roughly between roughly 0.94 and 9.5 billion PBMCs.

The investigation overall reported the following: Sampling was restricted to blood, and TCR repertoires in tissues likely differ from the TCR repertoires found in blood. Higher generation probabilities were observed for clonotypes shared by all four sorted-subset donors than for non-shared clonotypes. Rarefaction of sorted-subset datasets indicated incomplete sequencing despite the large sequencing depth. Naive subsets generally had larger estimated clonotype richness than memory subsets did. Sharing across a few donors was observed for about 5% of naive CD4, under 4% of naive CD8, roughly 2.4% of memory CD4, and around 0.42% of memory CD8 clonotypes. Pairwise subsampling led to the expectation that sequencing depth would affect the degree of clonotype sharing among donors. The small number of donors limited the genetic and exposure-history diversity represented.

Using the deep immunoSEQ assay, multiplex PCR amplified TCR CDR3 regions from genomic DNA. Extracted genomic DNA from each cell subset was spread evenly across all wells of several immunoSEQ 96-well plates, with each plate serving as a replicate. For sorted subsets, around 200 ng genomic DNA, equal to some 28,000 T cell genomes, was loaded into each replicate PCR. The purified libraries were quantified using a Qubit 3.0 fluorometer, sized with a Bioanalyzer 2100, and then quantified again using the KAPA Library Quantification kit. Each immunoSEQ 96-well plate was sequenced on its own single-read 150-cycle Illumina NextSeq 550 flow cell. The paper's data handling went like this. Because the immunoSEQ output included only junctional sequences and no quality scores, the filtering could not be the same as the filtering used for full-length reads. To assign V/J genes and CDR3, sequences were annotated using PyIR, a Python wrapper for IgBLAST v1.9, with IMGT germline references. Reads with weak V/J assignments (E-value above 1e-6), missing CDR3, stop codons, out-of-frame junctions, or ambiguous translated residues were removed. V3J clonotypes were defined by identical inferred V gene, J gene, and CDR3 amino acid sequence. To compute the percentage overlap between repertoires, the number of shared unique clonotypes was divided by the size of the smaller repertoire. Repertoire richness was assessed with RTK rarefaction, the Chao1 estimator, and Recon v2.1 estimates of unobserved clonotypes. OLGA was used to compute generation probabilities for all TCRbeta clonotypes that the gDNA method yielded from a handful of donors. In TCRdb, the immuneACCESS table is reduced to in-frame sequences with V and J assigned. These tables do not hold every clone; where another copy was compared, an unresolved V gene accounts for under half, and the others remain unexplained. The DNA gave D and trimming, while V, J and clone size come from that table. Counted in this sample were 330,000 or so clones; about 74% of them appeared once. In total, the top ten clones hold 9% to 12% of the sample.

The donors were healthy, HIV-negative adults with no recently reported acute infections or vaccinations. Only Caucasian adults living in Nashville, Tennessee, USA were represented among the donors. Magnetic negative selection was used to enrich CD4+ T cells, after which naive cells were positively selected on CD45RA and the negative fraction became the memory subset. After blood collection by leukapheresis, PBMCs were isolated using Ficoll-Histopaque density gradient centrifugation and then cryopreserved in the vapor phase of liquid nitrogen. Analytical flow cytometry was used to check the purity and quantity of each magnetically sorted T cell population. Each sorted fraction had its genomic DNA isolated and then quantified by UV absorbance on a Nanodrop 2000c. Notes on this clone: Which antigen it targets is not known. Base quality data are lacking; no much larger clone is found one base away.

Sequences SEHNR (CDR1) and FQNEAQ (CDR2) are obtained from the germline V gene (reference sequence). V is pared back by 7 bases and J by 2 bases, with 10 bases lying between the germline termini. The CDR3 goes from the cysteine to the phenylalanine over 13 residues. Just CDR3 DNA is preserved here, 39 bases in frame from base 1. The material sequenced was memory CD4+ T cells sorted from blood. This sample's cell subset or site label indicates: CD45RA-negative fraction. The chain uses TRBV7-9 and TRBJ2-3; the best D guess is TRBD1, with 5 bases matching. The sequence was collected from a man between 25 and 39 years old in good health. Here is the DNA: TGTGCCAGCACCCAAGGGGCCACAGATACGCAGTATTTT. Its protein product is CASTQGATDTQYF.